The T cell receptor beta chain under discussion was sequenced for a study of blood T cells in healthy people across ages. Drawing of peripheral blood yielded about 10 milliliters from each donor. V dropped 0 bases and J dropped 9 bases, with 19 bases sitting between them. Germline lookup yields CDR1 SGHKS and CDR2 YYEKEE (reference sequence). This CDR3 region has 15 residues. A second PCR of about 6 to 12 cycles used a sample-barcoded 5' primer and a J-beta primer mix. Every molecule of cDNA carried a tag from a template-switch adaptor with 12 random nucleotides. One entry per CDR3 protein, called by TCRdb with MiXCR from the 5' RACE reads. This table holds hundreds of thousands of distinct CDR3 sequences, approximately 25% found once. Study findings and constraints: Age showed a roughly linear inverse relationship with TCR beta diversity per million T cells.

This clonotype was seen more than once but under ten times. The antigen is unknown. The same specimen was also included in a second study, on T cells of mothers and their children. That paper states: Nine systemically healthy Caucasian donors: three mothers, six children.

This chain joins TRBV5-5 and TRBJ2-7, with a possible D match to TRBD2 (6 bases). The material sequenced was blood. The sequence derives from a boy aged 10-17 years in good health. CDR3 in amino acids: CASSLEGPGGSAQYF. The CDR3 DNA sequence: TGTGCCAGCAGCTTGGAGGGGCCAGGAGGGAGCGCGCAGTACTTC.